This is a list of T cell receptor beta chains from one sample in a study of shared clonotypes between healthy human individuals. Clones were read by immunoSEQ multiplex PCR, and TCRdb kept only the in-frame ones, dropping some. Of about 2.1 million clones listed, 90% to 95% are singletons. Specimen: naive CD8+ T cells from PBMCs. These receptors were obtained from a young man in good health. Some clones in this sample may be carry-over from other donors' samples. Each CDR3 is given with its conserved first and last residue. Rows give clone size only sometimes, using once, few, many, or a class for an expanded clone.

len	v_gene	abundance	CDR3aa
13	TRBV6-4	NA	CASSEWGGQPQHF
13	TRBV6-1	NA	CASSSGGSQPQHF
17	TRBV7-9	NA	CASSPGFTRGEDYGYTF
14	TRBV14	NA	CASSPPLSYNEQFF
14	TRBV29-1	NA	CSVDHRASYNEQFF
16	TRBV28	once	CASSSWLEGGGNTIYF
15	TRBV15	few	CATSRDRATNEKLFF
15	TRBV7-8	NA	CASSSFEGRGNTIYF
17	TRBV5-1	NA	CASSPLPSDRVNQPQHF
15	TRBV5-6	NA	CASSYRQRRNYGYTF
16	TRBV19	NA	CASSIRENRPGQPQHF
15	TRBV5-6	NA	CASSPPSPVNYGYTF
16	TRBV7-9	NA	CATLSPQLGIGNEQFF
15	TRBV19	once	CASTSGTGLTGELFF
14	TRBV29-1	NA	CSGGLAGGYNEQFF
14	TRBV7-9	NA	CASSLGQGVTEAFF
14	TRBV27	NA	CASSSGLGPYEQYF
16	TRBV7-9	once	CASSTIQRRSLTEAFF
13	TRBV14	NA	CASSQDWTYEQYF
17	TRBV18	NA	CASSLRTGGLSNTEAFF
15	TRBV7-9	NA	CASSLAGSGTTEAFF
15	TRBV7-2	NA	CASSSIAGGPTEQYF
11	TRBV27	NA	CASSFAYEQYF
16	TRBV4-2	NA	CASSQEVARSSYEQYF
13	TRBV7-9	NA	CASSLENEYEQFF
16	TRBV27	NA	CASSIRLAGDFYEQYF
15	TRBV28	NA	CASSRRQGAKNIQYF
14	TRBV27	NA	CASSSKLEAYEQYF
14	TRBV30	NA	CAWSVPDSDYEQYF
19	TRBV7-9	NA	CASSPRMRQGRLAKNIQYF
15	TRBV28	NA	CASRYRDRGSQKLFF
15	TRBV19	NA	CASSLLAGVSNEQFF
15	TRBV9	NA	CASSVGGGLNQPQHF
15	TRBV4-1	NA	CASSPGQGTWETQYF
16	TRBV28	NA	CASSKAAGTRNTEAFF
16	TRBV28	NA	CASSPSSGRPYNEQFF
14	TRBV5-6	once	CASSLWREDNEQFF
15	TRBV7-9	NA	CASSLGQGAMYEQYF
13	TRBV29-1	NA	CSVGQGAQNEQFF
17	TRBV5-4	NA	CASSPSGHYAGSGELFF
15	TRBV4-2	NA	CASSQDWPTGYEQYF
16	TRBV4-1	NA	CASSQLGTRVHNEQFF
12	TRBV5-6	NA	CASSPAGAEAFF
16	TRBV19	NA	CASATGGRQANEKLFF